A selection of T cell receptor beta chains follows, all from one sample in a study of blood T cell repertoires in COVID-19. Produced via immunoSEQ multiplex PCR; TCRdb's table is partial and in-frame only. The table records about 120,000 clones, 70% to 90% of them present only once. Sequenced material: peripheral blood. The receptors derive from a woman aged 80 or over with acute or convalescent COVID-19. CDR3s include the opening cysteine and the closing phenylalanine or tryptophan. Fields, in order: clone size, D gene, J gene, V gene, CDR3 DNA, CDR3 protein. A D gene is named only where the DNA matches it firmly. Clone size appears in some rows only: once, few, many, or a class for an expanded clone.

>NA|NA|TRBJ1-6|TRBV15
TGTGCCACCAGCAGAGAGCAACTAGGGAATTCACCCCTCCACTTT
CATSREQLGNSPLHF
>NA|TRBD2|TRBJ2-7|TRBV11-3
TGTGCCAGCAGCTTAGGGCCTAGCGGGGACTACGAGCAGTACTTC
CASSLGPSGDYEQYF
>NA|NA|TRBJ2-3|TRBV7-2
TGTGCCAGCAGCTTAGGTTCAAGCGGGAGCACAGATACGCAGTATTTT
CASSLGSSGSTDTQYF
>NA|TRBD1|TRBJ1-3|TRBV7-2
TGTGCCAGCAGCTTAAGGGACAGGGTAACTGGAAACACCATATATTTT
CASSLRDRVTGNTIYF
>NA|NA|TRBJ2-5|TRBV18
TGTGCCAGCTCACCAAGTCTACAGGAGACCCAGTACTTC
CASSPSLQETQYF
>NA|NA|TRBJ1-2|TRBV27
TGTGCCAGCAGTTTCGGGGGGGGTACTAACTATGGCTACACCTTC
CASSFGGGTNYGYTF
>NA|NA|TRBJ1-6|TRBV5-1
TGCGCCAGCAGCCTACGCCAGGGAAGCTCCTATAATTCACCCCTCCACTTT
CASSLRQGSSYNSPLHF
>NA|NA|TRBJ2-3|TRBV9
TGTGCCAGCAGCGTAGAGCCTAAAGATACGCAGTATTTT
CASSVEPKDTQYF
>NA|NA|TRBJ2-1|TRBV9
TGTGCCAGCGCAGTTTCCTACAATGAGCAGTTCTTC
CASAVSYNEQFF
>NA|NA|TRBJ2-1|TRBV3-1/TRBV3-2
TGTGCCAGCAGCCAAGAATGGCCGACATCCTACAATGAGCAGTTCTTC
CASSQEWPTSYNEQFF
>NA|TRBD1|TRBJ1-2|TRBV18
TGTGCCAGCTCCCCGGCACAGGGGGAATATGGCTACACCTTC
CASSPAQGEYGYTF
>NA|NA|TRBJ2-7|TRBV3-1/TRBV3-2
TGTGCCAGCAGCCAAAGGGGCGAGCAGTACTTC
CASSQRGEQYF
>NA|NA|TRBJ1-1|TRBV3-1/TRBV3-2
TGTGCCAGCAGCCAGGCCACTGAAGCTTTCTTT
CASSQATEAFF
>NA|NA|TRBJ1-4|TRBV3-1/TRBV3-2
TGTGCCAGCAGCTTTGACAAGACCAATGAAAAACTGTTTTTT
CASSFDKTNEKLFF
>NA|NA|TRBJ1-5|TRBV10-3
TGTGCCATCAGCGGGACACCACGGGGCAATAGCAATCAGCCCCAGCATTTT
CAISGTPRGNSNQPQHF
>NA|TRBD1|TRBJ1-1|TRBV9
TGTGCCAGCAGCGAAATAGACAGGGGGAAAGCTTTCTTT
CASSEIDRGKAFF
>NA|NA|TRBJ1-3|TRBV4-3
TGCGCCAGCAGCCAGGGCACGGGAAACACCATATATTTT
CASSQGTGNTIYF
>NA|NA|TRBJ2-1|TRBV5-4
TGTGCCAGCAGCTTGGGACATCCCCAGAACAATGAGCAGTTCTTC
CASSLGHPQNNEQFF
>NA|NA|TRBJ1-5|TRBV6-1
TGTGCCAGCAGTGAAGGGGCAGGGGATCAGCCCCAGCATTTT
CASSEGAGDQPQHF
>NA|NA|TRBJ2-2|TRBV19
TGTGCCAGTAGCTCAATCTGGGCAGGTAACACCGGGGAGCTGTTTTTT
CASSSIWAGNTGELFF
>NA|TRBD1|TRBJ1-3|TRBV18
TGTGCCAGCTCACCACCTTCAGGGGGCTCTGGAAACACCATATATTTT
CASSPPSGGSGNTIYF
>NA|TRBD1|TRBJ2-3|TRBV5-1
TGCGCCAGCAGCATAGGGGGACAGGGTACAGATACGCAGTATTTT
CASSIGGQGTDTQYF
>NA|TRBD1|TRBJ2-7|TRBV28
TGTGCCAGCACCACAATAGGAACAGGGGCGGGCGAGCAGTACTTC
CASTTIGTGAGEQYF
>NA|TRBD2|TRBJ2-5|TRBV9
TGTGCCAGCAGCGTAGAGCCGGGACTAGCGGGACAAGAGACCCAGTACTTC
CASSVEPGLAGQETQYF
>NA|NA|TRBJ2-2|TRBV12-3/TRBV12-4
TGTGCCAGCAGTCGACTTACCGGGGAGCTGTTTTTT
CASSRLTGELFF
>NA|NA|TRBJ1-2|TRBV4-1
TGCGCCAGCAGCCAAGATTCGGCCAGCGTCTATGGCTACACCTTC
CASSQDSASVYGYTF
>NA|TRBD1|TRBJ1-5|TRBV2
TGTGCCAGCAGTAGGGGGCTAGATCAGCCCCAGCATTTT
CASSRGLDQPQHF
>NA|NA|TRBJ2-5|TRBV18
TGTGCCAGCAACACCGGGGAGATTGGGGAGACCCAGTACTTC
CASNTGEIGETQYF
>NA|NA|TRBJ1-1|TRBV18
TGTGCCAGCTCACCCGTAGACTTAAACACTGAAGCTTTCTTT
CASSPVDLNTEAFF
>NA|TRBD1|TRBJ2-1|TRBV5-1
TGCGCCAGCAGCATACAGGGGCCTGAGCAGTTCTTC
CASSIQGPEQFF
>NA|TRBD2|TRBJ2-1|TRBV24-1
TGTGCCACCAGTGACCTGCTGGCTAGCGGGACCGATGAGCAGTTCTTC
CATSDLLASGTDEQFF
>NA|NA|TRBJ1-5|TRBV19
TGTGCCAGTAGTATAGATGCCCCGGATCAGCCCCAGCATTTT
CASSIDAPDQPQHF
>few|TRBD1|TRBJ1-1|TRBV19
TGTGCCAGTACCGCCAGGGGGAGGAACACTGAAGCTTTCTTT
CASTARGRNTEAFF
>NA|NA|TRBJ1-1|TRBV5-4
TGTGCCAGCAGCTCCCCGGACACTGAAGCTTTCTTT
CASSSPDTEAFF
>few|NA|TRBJ2-1|TRBV4-3
TGCGCCAGCAGCCAAGATTCAGTAACCCCCAATGAGCAGTTCTTC
CASSQDSVTPNEQFF
>once|TRBD1|TRBJ2-5|TRBV5-1
TGCGCCAGCAGCCCGAACAGGGGACAAGAGGAGACCCAGTACTTC
CASSPNRGQEETQYF
>NA|TRBD1|TRBJ2-5|TRBV9
TGTGCCAGCAGTGTGGACAGGGCAAGGGAGACCCAGTACTTC
CASSVDRARETQYF
>NA|TRBD1|TRBJ1-4|TRBV18
TGTGCCAGCTCACCCATGGACAGGGGTAATAATGAAAAACTGTTTTTT
CASSPMDRGNNEKLFF
>NA|TRBD2|TRBJ2-3|TRBV6-2/TRBV6-3
TGTGCCAGCAGTTGGTCGGGACTAGCGCAGACAGATACGCAGTATTTT
CASSWSGLAQTDTQYF
>NA|TRBD1|TRBJ1-3|TRBV28
TGTGCCAGCAGCCCCCCCGGGACAGGGACTGGAAACACCATATATTTT
CASSPPGTGTGNTIYF
>NA|NA|TRBJ2-7|TRBV6-5
TGTGCCAGCACGGGTGCGGGCCCTTCCTACGAGCAGTACTTC
CASTGAGPSYEQYF
>NA|TRBD1|TRBJ2-1|TRBV27
TGTGCCAGCAGTTCGCCGGGACAGGGATACAATGAGCAGTTCTTC
CASSSPGQGYNEQFF
>NA|TRBD1|TRBJ2-7|TRBV27
TGTGCCAGCAGTTTTGGTGGACAGGGATCCTACGAGCAGTACTTC
CASSFGGQGSYEQYF
>NA|TRBD2|TRBJ2-3|TRBV3-1/TRBV3-2
TGTGCCAGCAGCGTCCGGGGGGCGGGAGGTGCAGATACGCAGTATTTT
CASSVRGAGGADTQYF
>NA|TRBD1|TRBJ2-3|TRBV28
TGTGCCGTACAGGGGCGCCCCACAGATACGCAGTATTTT
CAVQGRPTDTQYF
>NA|TRBD2|TRBJ2-2|TRBV10-3
TGTGCCATCAGTGAGCCAGGACTAGCGGGAAACACCGGGGAGCTGTTTTTT
CAISEPGLAGNTGELFF
>NA|NA|TRBJ1-6|TRBV6-5
TGTGCCACCAGACCAACAATGGTAAATTCACCCCTCCACTTT
CATRPTMVNSPLHF
>NA|TRBD2|TRBJ2-3|TRBV7-3
TGTGCCAGCAGCATACGACCGGGACTAGCGGGCACAGATACGCAGTATTTT
CASSIRPGLAGTDTQYF
>NA|TRBD1|TRBJ1-3|TRBV19
TGTGCCAGTACCGATACAGGGGGCTCCTTTGGAAACACCATATATTTT
CASTDTGGSFGNTIYF
>NA|NA|TRBJ1-6|TRBV28
TGTGCCAGCAGTTGGGTACAGGGCGATTCACCCCTCCACTTT
CASSWVQGDSPLHF
>NA|TRBD1|TRBJ1-5|TRBV7-2
TGTGCCAGCAGCTTGTCCAGGGGGGCTTATAGCAATCAGCCCCAGCATTTT
CASSLSRGAYSNQPQHF